Listed below are T cell receptor beta chains from one sample, sequenced in a study of shared clonotypes between healthy human individuals. Clones were sequenced by immunoSEQ multiplex PCR, and TCRdb holds only the in-frame ones, with some missing. Of some 2,500,000 clones listed, 85% to 95% are singletons. Source material: naive CD4+ T cells from PBMCs. These receptors originate from a man in his late teens or twenties in good health. Some clones in this sample may be carry-over from other donors' samples. Each CDR3 is given with its conserved first and last residue. Fields, in order: clone size, D gene, CDR3 length, V gene, J gene, CDR3 protein, CDR3 DNA. D genes are given only for firm matches. Clone size is given for some rows only: seen once, a few or many times, or a class if the clone is expanded.

abundance: NA
d_gene: TRBD2
len: 15
v_gene: TRBV6-5
j_gene: TRBJ2-1
CDR3aa: CASSYSGTSGRGQFF
CDR3nt: TGTGCCAGCAGTTACTCCGGGACTAGCGGGAGGGGGCAGTTCTTC

abundance: NA
d_gene: NA
len: 14
v_gene: TRBV2
j_gene: TRBJ1-1
CDR3aa: CASRVGRTNTEAFF
CDR3nt: TGTGCCAGCAGGGTGGGACGGACGAACACTGAAGCTTTCTTT

abundance: NA
d_gene: NA
len: 15
v_gene: TRBV2
j_gene: TRBJ2-3
CDR3aa: CASSERGKSTDTQYF
CDR3nt: TGTGCCAGCAGTGAACGAGGGAAAAGCACAGATACGCAGTATTTT

abundance: NA
d_gene: TRBD1
len: 13
v_gene: TRBV28
j_gene: TRBJ2-7
CDR3aa: CASSVITGDEQYF
CDR3nt: TGTGCCAGCAGTGTAATAACAGGGGACGAGCAGTACTTC

abundance: NA
d_gene: NA
len: 19
v_gene: TRBV4-2
j_gene: TRBJ1-3
CDR3aa: CASSQMGWEGSVRRNTIYF
CDR3nt: TGTGCCAGCAGCCAAATGGGGTGGGAGGGGTCGGTGCGTCGAAACACCATATATTTT

abundance: NA
d_gene: NA
len: 14
v_gene: TRBV6-5
j_gene: TRBJ1-5
CDR3aa: CASRPGWGNQPQHF
CDR3nt: TGTGCCAGCAGACCAGGGTGGGGCAATCAGCCCCAGCATTTT

abundance: NA
d_gene: NA
len: 16
v_gene: TRBV19
j_gene: TRBJ2-7
CDR3aa: CASSIRQKGRKYEQYF
CDR3nt: TGTGCCAGTAGTATACGTCAGAAGGGGAGAAAATACGAGCAGTACTTC

abundance: NA
d_gene: TRBD1
len: 14
v_gene: TRBV19
j_gene: TRBJ1-2
CDR3aa: CASRVDRAPGGYTF
CDR3nt: TGTGCCAGTAGGGTGGACAGGGCGCCGGGTGGCTACACCTTC

abundance: NA
d_gene: NA
len: 13
v_gene: TRBV28
j_gene: TRBJ1-2
CDR3aa: CASSRGRGYGYTF
CDR3nt: TGTGCCAGCAGCAGGGGACGCGGCTATGGCTACACCTTC

abundance: NA
d_gene: NA
len: 13
v_gene: TRBV19
j_gene: TRBJ2-2
CDR3aa: CASIVWNTGELFF
CDR3nt: TGTGCCAGTATTGTTTGGAACACCGGGGAGCTGTTTTTT

abundance: NA
d_gene: TRBD1
len: 15
v_gene: TRBV18
j_gene: TRBJ2-7
CDR3aa: CASSSDRGRGYEQYF
CDR3nt: TGTGCCAGCTCATCTGACAGGGGTAGGGGCTACGAGCAGTACTTC

abundance: NA
d_gene: TRBD2
len: 16
v_gene: TRBV7-3
j_gene: TRBJ2-3
CDR3aa: CASSLGTSGFTDTQYF
CDR3nt: TGTGCCAGCAGCTTAGGGACTAGCGGCTTCACAGATACGCAGTATTTT

abundance: NA
d_gene: TRBD2
len: 15
v_gene: TRBV2
j_gene: TRBJ2-1
CDR3aa: CASSEGLAGVTEQFF
CDR3nt: TGTGCCAGCAGTGAAGGGCTAGCGGGAGTAACTGAGCAGTTCTTC

abundance: NA
d_gene: NA
len: 15
v_gene: TRBV5-1
j_gene: TRBJ2-5
CDR3aa: CASRRGRTEGETQYF
CDR3nt: TGCGCCAGCCGCAGGGGCCGCACGGAGGGGGAGACCCAGTACTTC

abundance: NA
d_gene: NA
len: 15
v_gene: TRBV28
j_gene: TRBJ1-1
CDR3aa: CASSPLAPMNTEAFF
CDR3nt: TGTGCCAGCAGTCCCCTGGCTCCTATGAACACTGAAGCTTTCTTT

abundance: once
d_gene: TRBD1
len: 14
v_gene: TRBV6-6
j_gene: TRBJ2-7
CDR3aa: CASSPGQGFYEQYF
CDR3nt: TGTGCCAGCAGCCCCGGACAGGGGTTCTACGAGCAGTACTTC

abundance: once
d_gene: NA
len: 18
v_gene: TRBV27
j_gene: TRBJ2-5
CDR3aa: CASSPPRGGGSSWETQYF
CDR3nt: TGTGCCAGCAGTCCCCCCAGGGGCGGGGGTTCCTCATGGGAGACCCAGTACTTC

abundance: NA
d_gene: TRBD2
len: 13
v_gene: TRBV19
j_gene: TRBJ2-7
CDR3aa: CASRRESSYEQYF
CDR3nt: TGTGCCAGTAGGCGGGAGAGCTCCTACGAGCAGTACTTC

abundance: NA
d_gene: NA
len: 15
v_gene: TRBV5-8
j_gene: TRBJ1-5
CDR3aa: CASSSERTVNQPQHF
CDR3nt: TGTGCCAGCAGCTCCGAACGGACAGTCAATCAGCCCCAGCATTTT

abundance: NA
d_gene: TRBD1
len: 15
v_gene: TRBV19
j_gene: TRBJ1-1
CDR3aa: CASARDSHMNTEAFF
CDR3nt: TGTGCCAGTGCCCGGGACAGCCATATGAACACTGAAGCTTTCTTT

abundance: once
d_gene: NA
len: 15
v_gene: TRBV28
j_gene: TRBJ2-2
CDR3aa: CASSIAPADTGELFF
CDR3nt: TGTGCCAGCAGCATAGCTCCCGCTGACACCGGGGAGCTGTTTTTT

abundance: NA
d_gene: TRBD1
len: 15
v_gene: TRBV19
j_gene: TRBJ2-7
CDR3aa: CASSIQTGLGYEQYF
CDR3nt: TGTGCCAGTAGTATTCAGACAGGGCTCGGCTACGAGCAGTACTTC